The 2 T cell receptor beta chains presented below share a single source sample, sequenced in a study of control samples from healthy donors and cancer patients. The repertoire was sequenced with immunoSEQ multiplex PCR; TCRdb's copy has only in-frame clones and lacks some. The sample contains roughly 120,000 clones, roughly 88% of which appear only once. The sample was PBMCs. The source of these receptors is a woman in her sixties or seventies with lung cancer.

J is TRBJ1-1 and V is TRBV27; 11 nucleotides align to TRBD1. The V segment lost 6 bases and the J segment 1 base; nucleotides outside the gene matches: 4. CDR3 size: 15 residues. From germline, CDR1 is MNHEY and CDR2 SMNVEV (reference sequence). The CDR3, as DNA: TGTGCCAGCAGAGGACAGGGGGCTAGGAACACTGAAGCTTTCTTT. It codes for CASRGQGARNTEAFF.

The rearrangement joins TRBV7-9 to TRBJ1-3; 7 nucleotides line up with TRBD1. The CDR3 is 17 residues long. With V trimmed by 4 bases and J by 0 bases, 9 bases remained unmatched. Germline V gives CDR1 SEHNR, CDR2 FQNEAQ (reference sequence). CDR3 residues: CASSSGQALSSGNTIYF. For the CDR3, the DNA is TGTGCCAGCAGCTCCGGACAGGCCTTAAGCTCTGGAAACACCATATATTTT.